This TCR beta chain appears in the sequencing data of a study of blood T cell repertoires in COVID-19. Across the whole study: Samples came from the United States, Italy and Spain, spanning acute and convalescent COVID-19.

This clone was seen more than once but under ten times. V was pared by 5 bases and J by 2 bases, with 12 bases between. The CDR3 has 14 amino acids. Germline V CDR1 and CDR2: MDHEN, SYDVKM. Produced via immunoSEQ multiplex PCR; TCRdb's table is partial and in-frame only. The sample has 95,000 to 120,000 clones, around 86% seen once; the top ten hold about 4%. This receptor was taken from a woman aged 70 to 79 with acute or convalescent COVID-19. Material: peripheral blood. The genes are TRBV28 and TRBJ1-2, with D possibly being TRBD1 (5 bases). CDR3 sequence (DNA): TGTGCCAGCAGTCCACAGGAAACCAACTATGGCTACACCTTC. This sequence encodes CASSPQETNYGYTF.